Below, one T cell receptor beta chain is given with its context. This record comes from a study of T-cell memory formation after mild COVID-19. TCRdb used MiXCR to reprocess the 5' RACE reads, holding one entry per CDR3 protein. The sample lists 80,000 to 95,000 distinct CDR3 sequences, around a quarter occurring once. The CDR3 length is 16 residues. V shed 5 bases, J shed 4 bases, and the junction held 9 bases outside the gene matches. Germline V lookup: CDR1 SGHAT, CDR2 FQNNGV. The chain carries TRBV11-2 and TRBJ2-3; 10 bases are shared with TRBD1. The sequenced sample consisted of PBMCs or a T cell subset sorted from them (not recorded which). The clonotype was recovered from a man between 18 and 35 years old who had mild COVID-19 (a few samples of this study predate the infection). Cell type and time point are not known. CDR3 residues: CASSRSGQGVADTQYF. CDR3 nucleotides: TGTGCCAGCAGCAGGTCCGGACAGGGGGTGGCAGATACGCAGTATTTT.